Listed below are T cell receptor beta chains from one sample, sequenced in a study of CD8 T cells in ankylosing spondylitis. MiXCR, applied by TCRdb to the 5' RACE reads, yields one record per CDR3 protein. The table includes under 150,000 distinct CDR3 sequences, more than 15% detected once. The sequencing input was blood, either unsorted or a sorted T cell fraction (not recorded which). The receptors shown here come from a male donor with ankylosing spondylitis. CDR3s include the opening cysteine and the closing phenylalanine or tryptophan. The D gene is left open where the match is weak. Rows may omit the clone size; those that give it use once, few, many or a size class.

clone_size	d_call	v_call	cdr3_length	j_call	cdr3_aa	cdr3_nt
-	-	TRBV6-2/TRBV6-3	15	TRBJ2-1	CASTVGTLRRYEQFF	TGTGCCAGTACAGTCGGGACTCTACGTCGTTATGAGCAGTTCTTC
many	-	TRBV15	15	TRBJ2-5	CATSRGGAGSETQYF	TGTGCCACCAGCAGAGGTGGGGCAGGGTCCGAGACCCAGTACTTC
few	-	TRBV5-1	15	TRBJ1-2	CASSLARDGMYGYTF	TGCGCCAGCAGCTTGGCCCGGGACGGGATGTATGGCTACACCTTC
many	-	TRBV29-1	10	TRBJ2-1	CSVFLNEQFF	TGCAGCGTTTTCTTGAATGAGCAGTTCTTC
once	TRBD2	TRBV10-3	16	TRBJ2-3	CAIRGTSGASTDTQYF	TGTGCCATCCGCGGGACTAGCGGGGCCAGCACAGATACGCAGTATTTT
-	-	TRBV25-1	13	TRBJ2-7	CATRPQGFDEQYF	TGTGCCACCCGACCGCAGGGGTTCGACGAGCAGTACTTC
few	-	TRBV7-8	16	TRBJ2-5	CASSLAEQAFRRAQYF	TGTGCCAGCAGCTTAGCGGAACAGGCCTTTCGGAGGGCCCAGTACTTC
few	TRBD1	TRBV13	14	TRBJ1-1	CASSFRGLHTEAFF	TGTGCCAGCAGCTTTAGGGGGCTGCACACTGAAGCTTTCTTT
-	TRBD2	TRBV4-1	16	TRBJ2-7	CASSLSGLAEPYEQYF	TGCGCCAGCAGCCTCTCCGGACTAGCTGAACCCTACGAGCAGTACTTC
-	-	TRBV27	15	TRBJ2-7	CASSSRAGRTYEQYF	TGTGCCAGCAGTTCCAGGGCGGGACGGACCTACGAGCAGTACTTC
many	TRBD1	TRBV2	15	TRBJ2-1	CASGWTGGEYNEQFF	TGTGCCAGCGGATGGACAGGGGGCGAATACAATGAGCAGTTCTTC
few	-	TRBV9	12	TRBJ1-2	CASSVGDDGYTF	TGTGCCAGCAGCGTAGGAGACGATGGCTACACCTTC
few	TRBD2	TRBV4-1	14	TRBJ2-7	CASSQVSGSYEQYF	TGCGCCAGCAGCCAAGTTAGCGGGAGCTACGAGCAGTACTTC
few	-	TRBV28	11	TRBJ1-1	CAIQGSTEAFF	TGTGCCATCCAGGGGTCCACTGAAGCTTTCTTT
few	TRBD1	TRBV5-1	12	TRBJ1-2	CASSSRGAGYTF	TGCGCCAGCAGCTCCAGGGGGGCCGGCTACACCTTC
few	TRBD2	TRBV4-1	15	TRBJ2-7	CASSQEGLAGGEQYF	TGCGCCAGCAGCCAAGAGGGGTTAGCGGGAGGAGAGCAGTACTTC
-	-	TRBV2	13	TRBJ1-1	CASGAGGNTEAFF	TGTGCCAGCGGGGCCGGGGGGAACACTGAAGCTTTCTTT
-	TRBD2	TRBV7-8	17	TRBJ2-3	CASNPIAGITSTDTQYF	TGTGCCAGCAACCCCATAGCGGGAATCACTAGCACAGATACGCAGTATTTT
-	TRBD2	TRBV7-6	17	TRBJ2-1	CASSGRTSGRGYNEQFF	TGTGCCAGCAGCGGGCGGACTAGCGGGAGGGGATACAATGAGCAGTTCTTC
-	-	TRBV2	15	TRBJ2-7	CASSERAMAAYEQYF	TGTGCCAGCAGTGAACGGGCAATGGCGGCCTACGAGCAGTACTTC
-	TRBD1	TRBV4-2	15	TRBJ2-6	CASSQGQGGANVLTF	TGTGCCAGCAGCCAAGGACAGGGTGGGGCCAACGTCCTGACTTTC
-	-	TRBV6-1	16	TRBJ2-1	CASSQSRTGGDNEQFF	TGTGCCAGCAGTCAGTCACGGACTGGGGGAGACAATGAGCAGTTCTTC
-	-	TRBV7-9	14	TRBJ1-1	CASSSQGRNTEAFF	TGTGCCAGCAGCTCACAGGGCCGGAACACTGAAGCTTTCTTT
-	TRBD2	TRBV28	15	TRBJ2-1	CASSISGRGYNEQFF	TGTGCCAGCAGTATAAGCGGGAGGGGGTACAATGAGCAGTTCTTC